These T cell receptor beta chains were read from a single sample in a study of shared clonotypes between healthy human individuals. The repertoire was sequenced with immunoSEQ multiplex PCR; TCRdb's copy has only in-frame clones and lacks some. The sample contains about 2.3 million clones, roughly 92% of which appear only once. Sequenced sample: naive CD4+ T cells from PBMCs. Receptors were obtained from a man in his late teens or twenties in good health. Some clones in this sample may be carry-over from other donors' samples. Both conserved end residues are part of each CDR3. The order of the fields is CDR3 protein, CDR3 DNA, D gene, J gene, V gene, clone size. A D gene is named only where the DNA matches it firmly. The size field is filled for only some rows; it gives once, few, many or a size class.

CDR3aa: CASSLEGDRDYNEQFF
CDR3nt: TGTGCCAGCAGCCTAGAAGGGGACAGGGACTACAATGAGCAGTTCTTC
d_gene: TRBD1
j_gene: TRBJ2-1
v_gene: TRBV5-6
abundance: NA

CDR3aa: CASSLESQRGRTIYF
CDR3nt: TGTGCCAGCAGCTTAGAGTCTCAAAGGGGACGCACCATATATTTT
d_gene: NA
j_gene: TRBJ1-3
v_gene: TRBV7-8
abundance: NA

CDR3aa: CASAEQGADTGELFF
CDR3nt: TGCGCCAGCGCCGAACAGGGGGCTGACACCGGGGAGCTGTTTTTT
d_gene: TRBD1
j_gene: TRBJ2-2
v_gene: TRBV5-1
abundance: once

CDR3aa: CASRTLAYEQYF
CDR3nt: TGTGCCAGCCGGACGTTAGCTTACGAGCAGTACTTC
d_gene: NA
j_gene: TRBJ2-7
v_gene: TRBV28
abundance: NA

CDR3aa: CASRKGSGQGVYEQYF
CDR3nt: TGTGCCAGCAGAAAGGGGAGTGGACAGGGGGTTTACGAGCAGTACTTC
d_gene: TRBD1
j_gene: TRBJ2-7
v_gene: TRBV27
abundance: NA

CDR3aa: CASSETGTPYEQYF
CDR3nt: TGTGCCAGCAGTGAGACAGGAACCCCCTACGAGCAGTACTTC
d_gene: NA
j_gene: TRBJ2-7
v_gene: TRBV6-1
abundance: NA

CDR3aa: CASSLWAPLSASTDTQYF
CDR3nt: TGTGCCAGCAGTTTATGGGCGCCCCTTAGCGCAAGCACAGATACGCAGTATTTT
d_gene: NA
j_gene: TRBJ2-3
v_gene: TRBV28
abundance: NA

CDR3aa: CASSPRAGGDTGELFF
CDR3nt: TGTGCCAGCTCACCACGCGCAGGGGGGGACACCGGGGAGCTGTTTTTT
d_gene: NA
j_gene: TRBJ2-2
v_gene: TRBV18
abundance: once

CDR3aa: CASRRTDLRGYTF
CDR3nt: TGTGCCAGCAGGCGGACTGATCTCCGTGGCTACACCTTC
d_gene: NA
j_gene: TRBJ1-2
v_gene: TRBV28
abundance: NA

CDR3aa: CASSPSADTQYF
CDR3nt: TGTGCCAGCAGTCCTAGCGCAGATACGCAGTATTTT
d_gene: NA
j_gene: TRBJ2-3
v_gene: TRBV6-1
abundance: once

CDR3aa: CASSQTDRGNNQPQHF
CDR3nt: TGCGCCAGCAGCCAAACGGACAGGGGGAATAATCAGCCCCAGCATTTT
d_gene: TRBD1
j_gene: TRBJ1-5
v_gene: TRBV4-1
abundance: NA

CDR3aa: CASSPTGGTYNEQFF
CDR3nt: TGTGCCAGCAGCCCCACAGGGGGCACCTACAATGAGCAGTTCTTC
d_gene: TRBD1
j_gene: TRBJ2-1
v_gene: TRBV7-3
abundance: NA

CDR3aa: CASGRGGLSYEQYF
CDR3nt: TGTGCCAGCGGCCGGGGGGGACTCTCCTACGAGCAGTACTTC
d_gene: TRBD2
j_gene: TRBJ2-7
v_gene: TRBV4-2
abundance: NA

CDR3aa: CASSLRLEYNEQFF
CDR3nt: TGTGCCAGCAGCTTACGACTAGAGTACAATGAGCAGTTCTTC
d_gene: NA
j_gene: TRBJ2-1
v_gene: TRBV7-2
abundance: once

CDR3aa: CASTKTGLGNQPQHF
CDR3nt: TGTGCCAGTACCAAGACAGGGCTCGGTAATCAGCCCCAGCATTTT
d_gene: TRBD1
j_gene: TRBJ1-5
v_gene: TRBV19
abundance: NA

CDR3aa: CASSVALTAASYEQYF
CDR3nt: TGTGCCAGCAGCGTAGCTCTGACAGCGGCCTCCTACGAGCAGTACTTC
d_gene: NA
j_gene: TRBJ2-7
v_gene: TRBV9
abundance: NA

CDR3aa: CAWSRQGGTEELFF
CDR3nt: TGTGCCTGGAGTCGACAGGGTGGGACCGAGGAGCTGTTTTTT
d_gene: TRBD1
j_gene: TRBJ2-2
v_gene: TRBV30
abundance: NA

CDR3aa: CASNARGDMNTEAFF
CDR3nt: TGTGCCAGCAACGCAAGGGGGGACATGAACACTGAAGCTTTCTTT
d_gene: NA
j_gene: TRBJ1-1
v_gene: TRBV5-4
abundance: NA

CDR3aa: CASSRDLGTGDSPLHF
CDR3nt: TGCGCCAGCAGCCGAGACTTAGGGACAGGGGATTCACCCCTCCACTTT
d_gene: TRBD1
j_gene: TRBJ1-6
v_gene: TRBV4-3
abundance: NA

CDR3aa: CASSGGGYNEQFF
CDR3nt: TGCGCCAGCAGCGGCGGGGGTTACAATGAGCAGTTCTTC
d_gene: TRBD2
j_gene: TRBJ2-1
v_gene: TRBV5-1
abundance: NA

CDR3aa: CASSQAGTASYEQYF
CDR3nt: TGCGCCAGCAGCCAAGCCGGGACAGCCTCCTACGAGCAGTACTTC
d_gene: TRBD1
j_gene: TRBJ2-7
v_gene: TRBV4-1
abundance: NA

CDR3aa: CAIGTGRGADTQYF
CDR3nt: TGTGCCATCGGGACAGGGCGGGGTGCAGATACGCAGTATTTT
d_gene: TRBD1
j_gene: TRBJ2-3
v_gene: TRBV10-3
abundance: NA

CDR3aa: CASRVPYTEAFF
CDR3nt: TGTGCCAGCAGAGTGCCGTACACTGAAGCTTTCTTT
d_gene: NA
j_gene: TRBJ1-1
v_gene: TRBV28
abundance: NA

CDR3aa: CASSPGGLEYEQYF
CDR3nt: TGTGCCAGCAGCCCGGGCGGGTTGGAGTACGAGCAGTACTTC
d_gene: NA
j_gene: TRBJ2-7
v_gene: TRBV11-2
abundance: NA

CDR3aa: CATSREGRTGRGETQYF
CDR3nt: TGTGCCACCAGCAGAGAGGGGCGGACAGGGAGAGGAGAGACCCAGTACTTC
d_gene: TRBD1
j_gene: TRBJ2-5
v_gene: TRBV15
abundance: NA

CDR3aa: CSVVTATGGAGTEAFF
CDR3nt: TGCAGCGTTGTTACGGCAACAGGGGGCGCAGGAACTGAAGCTTTCTTT
d_gene: TRBD1
j_gene: TRBJ1-1
v_gene: TRBV29-1
abundance: once

CDR3aa: CASRHGTGNEKLFF
CDR3nt: TGTGCCAGTAGACACGGGACAGGGAATGAAAAACTGTTTTTT
d_gene: TRBD1
j_gene: TRBJ1-4
v_gene: TRBV19
abundance: NA

CDR3aa: CASRWWQHSNQPQHF
CDR3nt: TGTGCCAGCAGGTGGTGGCAGCATAGCAATCAGCCCCAGCATTTT
d_gene: NA
j_gene: TRBJ1-5
v_gene: TRBV27
abundance: NA

CDR3aa: CASRTFTGGDVPEAFF
CDR3nt: TGTGCCAGCAGAACATTCACAGGGGGCGACGTTCCTGAAGCTTTCTTT
d_gene: TRBD1
j_gene: TRBJ1-1
v_gene: TRBV5-4
abundance: NA

CDR3aa: CASSRLSGNTGELFF
CDR3nt: TGTGCCAGTAGTCGCCTGTCAGGCAACACCGGGGAGCTGTTTTTT
d_gene: NA
j_gene: TRBJ2-2
v_gene: TRBV19
abundance: NA

CDR3aa: CASSSGSSNQPQHF
CDR3nt: TGTGCCAGCAGCTCGGGCAGTAGCAATCAGCCCCAGCATTTT
d_gene: NA
j_gene: TRBJ1-5
v_gene: TRBV5-5
abundance: NA

CDR3aa: CASSPPTGISYEQYF
CDR3nt: TGTGCCAGCAGTCCACCGACAGGGATCTCCTACGAGCAGTACTTC
d_gene: TRBD1
j_gene: TRBJ2-7
v_gene: TRBV28
abundance: NA

CDR3aa: CASSPIPGRGGGQYF
CDR3nt: TGTGCCAGCAGTCCCATTCCGGGACGGGGCGGGGGGCAGTACTTC
d_gene: TRBD2
j_gene: TRBJ2-7
v_gene: TRBV28
abundance: NA

CDR3aa: CASSGGTTNTGELFF
CDR3nt: TGCGCCAGCAGCGGCGGGACAACGAACACCGGGGAGCTGTTTTTT
d_gene: NA
j_gene: TRBJ2-2
v_gene: TRBV5-1
abundance: NA

CDR3aa: CASRLPGQGAENEKLFF
CDR3nt: TGTGCCAGCAGGCTACCGGGACAGGGGGCTGAAAATGAAAAACTGTTTTTT
d_gene: TRBD1
j_gene: TRBJ1-4
v_gene: TRBV28
abundance: NA

CDR3aa: CASSLGSRPHYEQYF
CDR3nt: TGTGCCAGCAGCTTAGGTAGTAGGCCGCACTACGAGCAGTACTTC
d_gene: NA
j_gene: TRBJ2-7
v_gene: TRBV7-2
abundance: NA

CDR3aa: CASSWVRREKLFF
CDR3nt: TGTGCCAGCAGCTGGGTAAGACGGGAAAAACTGTTTTTT
d_gene: NA
j_gene: TRBJ1-4
v_gene: TRBV11-3
abundance: NA

CDR3aa: CSVRSSPEQETQYF
CDR3nt: TGCAGCGTTCGTTCTAGCCCTGAGCAAGAGACCCAGTACTTC
d_gene: NA
j_gene: TRBJ2-5
v_gene: TRBV29-1
abundance: NA

CDR3aa: CASSSIRGPPRAEKLFF
CDR3nt: TGTGCCAGCAGCTCTATCAGGGGCCCACCCCGGGCTGAAAAACTGTTTTTT
d_gene: NA
j_gene: TRBJ1-4
v_gene: TRBV11-2
abundance: NA

CDR3aa: CASRKTGVSVEQFF
CDR3nt: TGTGCCAGTAGAAAGACAGGGGTGAGTGTTGAGCAGTTCTTC
d_gene: TRBD1
j_gene: TRBJ2-1
v_gene: TRBV19
abundance: NA

CDR3aa: CASSLSPYREGHTGELFF
CDR3nt: TGTGCCAGCAGTTTGTCCCCCTATCGGGAGGGCCACACCGGGGAGCTGTTTTTT
d_gene: TRBD2
j_gene: TRBJ2-2
v_gene: TRBV28
abundance: NA

CDR3aa: CSVEGRGDGYTF
CDR3nt: TGCAGCGTTGAAGGGAGGGGGGATGGCTACACCTTC
d_gene: NA
j_gene: TRBJ1-2
v_gene: TRBV29-1
abundance: once

CDR3aa: CASGTAFEQFF
CDR3nt: TGTGCCAGCGGAACAGCTTTTGAGCAGTTCTTC
d_gene: NA
j_gene: TRBJ2-1
v_gene: TRBV28
abundance: NA

CDR3aa: CASSPGAIANTGELFF
CDR3nt: TGTGCCAGCAGTCCGGGGGCTATCGCGAACACCGGGGAGCTGTTTTTT
d_gene: NA
j_gene: TRBJ2-2
v_gene: TRBV21-1
abundance: NA